The source of this TCR beta chain is a study of blood T cell repertoires in COVID-19. The CDR3 runs to 15 residues. Trimming cost V 7 bases and J 7 bases; bases outside gene matches: 13. In germline, CDR1 is SQVTM, CDR2 ANQGSEA. Seattle cases were enrolled at active infection and followed longitudinally. Clones were read by immunoSEQ multiplex PCR, and TCRdb kept only the in-frame ones, dropping some. The sample yields approximately 340,000 clones, roughly 86% seen once. This clonotype was obtained from a man younger than 45 with COVID-19, enrolled during active disease. Material for sequencing was peripheral blood. The V and J genes are TRBV29-1 and TRBJ2-1; TRBD2 matches at 10 bases. The CDR3: CSGAIWTSGPNEQFF. The CDR3 nucleotides read TGCAGCGGGGCTATATGGACTAGCGGTCCGAATGAGCAGTTCTTC.